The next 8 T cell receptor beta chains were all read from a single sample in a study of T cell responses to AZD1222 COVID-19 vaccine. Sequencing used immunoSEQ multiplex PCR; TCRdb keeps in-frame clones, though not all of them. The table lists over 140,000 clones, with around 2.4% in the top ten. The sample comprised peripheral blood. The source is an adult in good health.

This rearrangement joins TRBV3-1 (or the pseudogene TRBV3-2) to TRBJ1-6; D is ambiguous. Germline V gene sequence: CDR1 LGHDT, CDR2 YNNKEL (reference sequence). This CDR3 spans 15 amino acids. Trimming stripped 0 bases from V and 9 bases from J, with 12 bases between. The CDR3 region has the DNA TGTGCCAGCAGCCAAGATTCCGGGTTGAGTTCACCCCTCCACTTT. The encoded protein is CASSQDSGLSSPLHF.

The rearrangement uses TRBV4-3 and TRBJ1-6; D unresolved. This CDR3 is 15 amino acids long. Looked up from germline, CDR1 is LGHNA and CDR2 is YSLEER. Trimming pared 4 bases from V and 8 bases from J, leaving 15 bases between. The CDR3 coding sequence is TGCGCCAGCAGCCTTCAGCCGGGGTTGGATTCACCCCTCCACTTT. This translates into CASSLQPGLDSPLHF.

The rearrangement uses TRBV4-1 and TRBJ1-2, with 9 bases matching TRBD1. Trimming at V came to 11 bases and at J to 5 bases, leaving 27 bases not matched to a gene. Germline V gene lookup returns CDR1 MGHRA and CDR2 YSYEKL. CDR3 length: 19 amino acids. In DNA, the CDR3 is TGCGCCCGCCGCCGGGGGGGACAGGGATCTGTTTCGCGCGGTTATGGCTACACCTTC. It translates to CARRRGGQGSVSRGYGYTF.

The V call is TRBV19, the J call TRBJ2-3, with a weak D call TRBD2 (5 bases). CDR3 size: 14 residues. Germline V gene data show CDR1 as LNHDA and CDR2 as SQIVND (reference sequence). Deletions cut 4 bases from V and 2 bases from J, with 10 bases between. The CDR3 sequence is CASSRGRYTDTQYF. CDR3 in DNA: TGTGCCAGTAGTAGAGGGCGCTACACAGATACGCAGTATTTT.

The CDR3 DNA reads TGTGCCAGCAGTCCCTCTGTCAACACTGAAGCTTTCTTT. It translates to CASSPSVNTEAFF. The chain has TRBV27 and TRBJ1-1; D unresolved. V lost 5 bases and J 2 bases, leaving 9 bases between the germline ends. Germline-derived CDR1 and CDR2 are MNHEY and SMNVEV (reference sequence). The CDR3 covers 13 residues.

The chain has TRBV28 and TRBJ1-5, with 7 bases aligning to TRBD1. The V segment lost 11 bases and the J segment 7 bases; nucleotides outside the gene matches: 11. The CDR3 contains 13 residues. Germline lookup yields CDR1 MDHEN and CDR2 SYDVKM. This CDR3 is CAARDSGRQPQHF. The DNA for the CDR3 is TGTGCCGCCCGGGACAGTGGTCGGCAGCCCCAGCATTTT. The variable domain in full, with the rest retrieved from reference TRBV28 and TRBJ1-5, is DVKVTQSSRYLVKRTGEKVFLECVQDMDHENMFWYRQDPGLGLRLIYFSYDVKMKEKGDIPEGYSVSREKKERFSLILESASTNQTSMYLCAARDSGRQPQHFGDGTRLSIL.

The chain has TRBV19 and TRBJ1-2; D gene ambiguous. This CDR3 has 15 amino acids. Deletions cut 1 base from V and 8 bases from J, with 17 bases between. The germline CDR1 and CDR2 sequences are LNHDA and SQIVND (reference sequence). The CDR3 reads CASSIGGRGSRGYTF. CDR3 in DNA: TGTGCCAGTAGTATAGGAGGACGCGGGTCTCGAGGCTACACCTTC.

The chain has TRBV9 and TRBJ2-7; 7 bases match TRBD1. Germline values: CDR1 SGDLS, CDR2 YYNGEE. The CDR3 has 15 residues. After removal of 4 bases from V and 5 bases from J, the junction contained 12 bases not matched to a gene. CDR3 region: CASSLHDREQDEQYF. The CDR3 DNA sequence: TGTGCCAGCAGCCTACACGACAGGGAACAGGACGAGCAGTACTTC.